The 5 T cell receptor beta chains below all came from one sample that was sequenced in a study of cytomegalovirus exposure and HLA in healthy donors (dated by TCRdb to about 2017). Receptor amplification or capture employed the immunoSEQ multiplex PCR assay. For the multiplex PCR, a mixture combining 60 forward primers for TCR Vbeta segments and 13 reverse primers for TCR Jbeta segments was used. The table comes from immuneACCESS by way of TCRdb, which keeps in-frame sequences with V and J called. Part of the clones is missing from these tables; in studies checked, under half for an unresolved V gene and the rest for unknown reasons. This sample gives tens of thousands of clones in total; 72% of them show up just once. The ten largest make up 12% of the sample. Sequenced: PBMCs. The receptors come from a woman between 40 and 50 years old in good health and CMV-seropositive.

The chain recombines TRBV7-2 with TRBJ1-1, with a tentative D call TRBD1 (5 bases). The ends were cut back, 5 bases at V and 1 base at J, with 11 bases in the middle. This CDR3 comprises 14 residues. CDR1 SGHTA and CDR2 FQGNSA come from the germline V gene. The CDR3 sequence: CASSPYGGNTEAFF. The CDR3 region has the DNA TGTGCCAGCAGCCCGTACGGGGGGAACACTGAAGCTTTCTTT.

The chain couples TRBV9 to TRBJ1-3, with a tentative D call TRBD1 (6 bases). The germline gives CDR1 SGDLS, CDR2 YYNGEE. The CDR3 has 18 residues. Trimming took off 0 bases at V and 1 base at J, with 17 bases between the two ends. The CDR3 reads CASSVAGGGGTSGNTIYF. DNA for the CDR3: TGTGCCAGCAGCGTAGCTGGAGGGGGGGGGACTTCTGGAAACACCATATATTTT.

The chain couples TRBV19 to TRBJ2-7; possibly TRBD1 for D (5 bases). This CDR3 is 14 amino acids long. The ends were cut back, 9 bases at V and 1 base at J, with 16 bases in the middle. Per germline, CDR1 LNHDA and CDR2 SQIVND (reference sequence). The CDR3 is CARKQAPSSYEQYF. DNA of the CDR3: TGTGCCAGGAAACAGGCCCCGAGTTCCTACGAGCAGTACTTC.

This chain links TRBV7-9 with TRBJ1-4, with 7 nucleotides matching TRBD1. Germline CDR1 reads SEHNR; CDR2 reads FQNEAQ (reference sequence). J lost 8 bases, V lost 7 bases, and 7 bases had no gene match. This CDR3 has 13 amino acids. DNA of the CDR3: TGTGCCAGCAACCAGGGGGGCCGCGAAAAACTGTTTTTT. It encodes CASNQGGREKLFF.

The chain uses TRBV30 and TRBJ2-5; D is perhaps TRBD1 (5 bases). The CDR3 sequence is 11 residues long. Trimming took off 5 bases at V and 5 bases at J, with 9 bases between the two ends. Germline V gene lookup returns CDR1 GTSNPN and CDR2 SVGIG (reference sequence). Written as DNA, the CDR3 is TGTGCCTGGGGGGCCGGGGAGACCCAGTACTTC. Residues: CAWGAGETQYF.